A single sample gave rise to the 14 T cell receptor beta chains below, sequenced in a study of blood T cell repertoires in COVID-19. Sequencing was performed with immunoSEQ multiplex PCR; in TCRdb, only in-frame clones are kept and a portion is missing. In the table there are roughly 110,000 clones, about 85% of which are singletons. The sample consisted of peripheral blood. These receptors originate from a man in his forties with acute or convalescent COVID-19.

The V gene is TRBV30, the J gene TRBJ1-4; TRBD1 matches 8 bases. J gave up 6 bases and V 0 bases, and 6 bases lay outside the gene matches. There are 15 residues in the CDR3. Germline V gene lookup returns CDR1 GTSNPN and CDR2 SVGIG (reference sequence). This chain's CDR3 is CAWSVRQGKHEKLFF. In DNA form, the CDR3 reads TGTGCCTGGAGTGTCCGACAGGGGAAACATGAAAAACTGTTTTTT.

The J gene is TRBJ2-5, the V gene TRBV9, with 7 positions matching TRBD2. The CDR3 has 14 amino acids. Germline CDR1 SGDLS, CDR2 YYNGEE. Trimming at V came to 2 bases and at J to 5 bases, leaving 6 bases not matched to a gene. DNA for the CDR3: TGTGCCAGCAGCGTGGGGGGAGGGACTGAGACCCAGTACTTC. It encodes CASSVGGGTETQYF.

The rearrangement links TRBV19 to TRBJ1-3, with TRBD1 matching 8 bases. Germline V lookup: CDR1 LNHDA, CDR2 SQIVND (reference sequence). The CDR3 loop spans 15 amino acids. V dropped 6 bases and J dropped 2; count of bases not matched to a gene: 6. The CDR3: CASRLRTGPGNTIYF. The CDR3 nucleotides read TGTGCCAGTAGACTGAGGACAGGGCCTGGAAACACCATATATTTT.

The genes are TRBV27 and TRBJ1-1; no reliable D call. Looked up from germline, CDR1 is MNHEY and CDR2 is SMNVEV (reference sequence). Trimming left V 4 bases short and J 3 bases short, with 6 bases between. The CDR3 loop spans 12 amino acids. The CDR3 DNA follows: TGTGCCAGCAGTTCCCCATACACTGAAGCTTTCTTT. Residues: CASSSPYTEAFF.

The gene calls are TRBV27 and TRBJ2-1; weak D call: TRBD2 (6 bases). Germline CDR1 and CDR2: MNHEY and SMNVEV (reference sequence). With 2 bases removed from V and 6 bases from J, the gap between germline ends came to 14 bases. The CDR3 is 15 residues long. The CDR3 region is CASSLRDSPINEQFF. CDR3 sequence (DNA): TGTGCCAGCAGTTTAAGGGACTCTCCCATCAATGAGCAGTTCTTC.

The chain couples TRBV7-8 to TRBJ2-1; TRBD2 agrees at 7 bases. The CDR3 is made up of 14 amino acids. Germline assignment: CDR1 SGHVS and CDR2 FQNEAQ. The V and J ends lost 6 bases and 5 bases, in that order; junction bases with no gene match: 7. The CDR3 spells CASSSGLVHNEQFF. The CDR3 bases are TGTGCCAGCAGTTCCGGACTAGTCCACAATGAGCAGTTCTTC.

This clone was seen more than once but under ten times. The rearrangement links TRBV7-2 to TRBJ2-7; TRBD2 might be the D (5 bases). The CDR3 length is 13 residues. CDR1 SGHTA and CDR2 FQGNSA come from the germline V gene. The V end lost 2 bases, the J end lost 6 bases, and 11 bases lay between the germline ends. CDR3 sequence (DNA): TGTGCCAGCAGCTTACAACTAGTCGGCGAGCAGTACTTC. Amino acid sequence: CASSLQLVGEQYF.

The chain carries TRBV12-2 and TRBJ2-5; the DNA was not compared with TRBD1, the D call given in the table. TRBV12-2 is classified as a pseudogene. This CDR3 is built from 17 residues. The DNA for the CDR3 is TGTGCAAGTCGCTTAGCGCGGAGGGGGACAGATCAAGAGACCCAGTACTTC. Translating gives CASRLARRGTDQETQYF.

The gene calls are TRBV29-1 and TRBJ1-1, with 8 bases matching TRBD1. The CDR3 loop spans 14 amino acids. The V and J ends lost 7 bases and 0 bases, in that order; junction bases with no gene match: 7. From germline, CDR1 is SQVTM and CDR2 ANQGSEA. CDR3: CSARTGTMNTEAFF. The DNA of the CDR3 is TGCAGCGCTAGGACAGGGACGATGAACACTGAAGCTTTCTTT.

The J gene is TRBJ2-7, the V gene TRBV5-6, with D tentatively TRBD1 (6 bases). V was pared by 1 base and J by 1 base, with 18 bases between. The CDR3 runs 17 residues. Germline V gene sequence: CDR1 SGHDT, CDR2 YYEEEE. The CDR3 region is CASSLWGLPPGSYEQYF. CDR3 nucleotides: TGTGCCAGCAGCTTGTGGGGGCTACCACCGGGGTCCTACGAGCAGTACTTC.

The CDR3 loop reads CATNRQSLRNTIYF. The CDR3 bases are TGTGCCACCAATCGACAGAGCCTGAGAAACACCATATATTTT. V gene TRBV24-1 combines with J gene TRBJ1-3, with D possibly matching TRBD1 (5 bases). Germline CDR1 reads KGHDR; CDR2 reads SFDVKD. Trimming pared 8 bases from V and 5 bases from J, leaving 15 bases between. CDR3 length: 14 amino acids.

This chain joins TRBV4-2 and TRBJ2-6; D unclear. The CDR3 consists of 15 residues. Germline V gives CDR1 LGHNA, CDR2 YNFKEQ. V lost 1 base to trimming and J lost 4 bases, with 8 bases between them. CDR3 nucleotide sequence: TGTGCCAGCAGCCAAGCAGGCTCCGGGGCCAACGTCCTGACTTTC. Translated: CASSQAGSGANVLTF.

The chain combines TRBV10-3 with TRBJ2-1; 10 nucleotides match TRBD2. After removal of 6 bases from V and 2 bases from J, the junction contained 4 bases not matched to a gene. Germline lookup yields CDR1 ENHRY and CDR2 SYGVKD. The CDR3 sequence is 15 residues long. The CDR3 nucleotides are TGTGCCATCAGGCCTAGCGGGGGTGCCTACAATGAGCAGTTCTTC. It codes for CAIRPSGGAYNEQFF.

On this clone itself: The CDR3 does not end in the conserved phenylalanine or tryptophan, so this is likely a read error. No DNA is shown, since the ends of the CDR3 on it are uncertain; the CDR3 is the one TCRdb lists. CDR3 amino acids: CASSSRTGLAGSL. The chain is built from TRBV6-2 or TRBV6-3 and TRBJ2-7; no DNA check was done on the table's D call, TRBD2. Germline V CDR1 and CDR2: MNHEY, SVGEGT. Both ends counted, the CDR3 spans 13 residues.